This TCR beta chain originates from a study of blood T cell repertoires in COVID-19 (TCRdb year 2020). Turning to the overall study: Collaborator samples came from the United States, Italy and Spain and covered acute and convalescent phases of COVID-19. Where available, HLA class I and class II types were taken from metadata supplied by the sample provider and were not determined by assay-based typing. Nearly every sample came with metadata listing a de-identified subject ID, COVID-19 status, age in years and sex. The prospective study material was composed of cDNA or gDNA derived from T cells, B-cell-depleted T cells, or PBMCs. The dataset comprised deeply sampled blood TCRbeta repertoires from subjects exposed to, actively infected with, or recovered from COVID-19. Samples were obtained from the ongoing ImmuneRACE study (first 160 participants) and from some 1,300 subjects provided by 6 global collaborators. The repertoires were made available in a free public database intended to serve as a resource for research on the immune response to SARS-CoV-2. What the research found in general, with its limitations: The amount of clinical and demographic metadata varied by source and participant and was provided uncurated.

TCRbeta CDR3 regions were amplified from genomic DNA by means of the immunoSEQ Assay, a bias-controlled multiplex PCR. Per the original workflow: Within the assay, amplification of reference gene primers was used to estimate how many nucleated cells each sample contained. To quantify the absolute abundance of each unique TCRbeta CDR3 rearrangement, sequence reads were collapsed and filtered. For each sample, productive Simpson clonality was calculated as the square root of Simpson's diversity index across productive rearrangements. Imported from immuneACCESS, the table was reduced by TCRdb to in-frame sequences with V and J called. These copies leave out some clones; in studies compared against another copy, an unresolved V gene accounts for under half, and the cause of the remainder is not known. The DNA was the basis for D and trimming; V, J and clone size are from that table. The sample table holds about 210,000 clones, of which approximately 85% were seen once. The ten largest clones represent 2.4% of the sample.

In the case of this clone: The antigen it recognizes is unknown. No base-level quality is on record; no much larger clone is a single base apart.

One collaborating source in Seattle enrolled patients during active infection and followed them longitudinally through the course of disease. Collaborating institutions collected whole blood in K2EDTA tubes following their own protocols. For TCRbeta analysis, collaborators shipped samples as frozen whole blood, isolated PBMCs, or DNA extracted from either of those sample types. The CDR3 numbers 17 residues from cysteine through phenylalanine. CDR3 DNA only is kept here, 51 bases in frame from base 1. V lost 2 bases and J lost 2 bases, and the count of bases not matched to a germline gene is 8. Taken from the germline V gene (reference sequence), the CDR1 and CDR2 loops are MNHEY and SMNVEV.

The chain is assembled from TRBV27 and TRBJ2-1; TRBD2 lines up with 8 middle nucleotides. The sample taken for sequencing was peripheral blood. The receptor was derived from a woman aged 65 to 85 with COVID-19, enrolled during active disease. The CDR3 region: CASSLGTSFSPYNEQFF. At the DNA level, the sequence is TGTGCCAGCAGTTTAGGGACTAGTTTCTCCCCCTACAATGAGCAGTTCTTC.